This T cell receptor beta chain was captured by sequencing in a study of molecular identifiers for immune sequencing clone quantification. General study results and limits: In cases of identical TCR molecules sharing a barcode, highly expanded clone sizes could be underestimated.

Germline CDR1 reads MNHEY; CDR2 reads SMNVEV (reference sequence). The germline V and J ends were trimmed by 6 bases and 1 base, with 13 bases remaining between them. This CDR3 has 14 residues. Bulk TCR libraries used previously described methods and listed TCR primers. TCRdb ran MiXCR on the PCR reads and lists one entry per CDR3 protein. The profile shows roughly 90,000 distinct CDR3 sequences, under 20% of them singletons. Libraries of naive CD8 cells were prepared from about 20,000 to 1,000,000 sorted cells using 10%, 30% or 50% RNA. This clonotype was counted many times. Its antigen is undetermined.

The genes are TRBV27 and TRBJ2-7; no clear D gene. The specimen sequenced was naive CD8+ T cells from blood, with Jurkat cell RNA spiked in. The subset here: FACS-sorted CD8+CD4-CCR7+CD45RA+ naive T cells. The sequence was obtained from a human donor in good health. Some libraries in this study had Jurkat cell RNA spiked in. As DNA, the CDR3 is TGTGCCAGCAGCCCTTTTGGGATTTCCTACGAGCAGTACTTC. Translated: CASSPFGISYEQYF.